This is a list of T cell receptor beta chains from one sample in a study of T-cell memory formation after mild COVID-19. Each CDR3 protein is one row after TCRdb ran MiXCR on the 5' RACE reads. This sample has roughly 300,000 distinct CDR3 sequences, with roughly an eighth found just once. Source material: PBMCs or a T cell subset sorted from them (not recorded which). All receptors derive from a man younger than 30 who had mild COVID-19 (a few samples of this study predate the infection). Cell type and time point are not known. Both conserved end residues are part of each CDR3. D genes are given only for firm matches. The size of a clone is reported for some rows only, either as once, few or many, or as a class for expanded clones.

j_call,v_call,clone_size,d_call,cdr3_aa,cdr3_nt
TRBJ1-1,TRBV6-2/TRBV6-3,-,-,CASSYLEVGTEAFF,TGTGCCAGCAGTTACTTGGAGGTTGGGACTGAAGCTTTCTTT
TRBJ2-7,TRBV18,few,-,CASSPGVLASYEQYF,TGTGCCAGCTCACCGGGGGTCCTAGCCTCCTACGAGCAGTACTTC
TRBJ2-7,TRBV5-1,-,TRBD2,CASSFLAGPSYEQYF,TGCGCCAGCAGCTTTCTAGCGGGGCCCTCCTACGAGCAGTACTTC
TRBJ2-7,TRBV6-5,-,TRBD1,CASSDRGYTFEQYF,TGTGCCAGCAGTGACAGGGGATATACGTTTGAGCAGTACTTC
TRBJ1-2,TRBV10-3,-,-,CAISESGQGYGYTF,TGTGCCATCAGTGAGTCTGGGCAGGGCTATGGCTACACCTTC
TRBJ2-1,TRBV7-2,many,TRBD2,CASSPPSHSGGRGEQFF,TGTGCCAGCAGCCCCCCCTCCCACAGCGGGGGCCGAGGTGAGCAGTTCTTC
TRBJ2-1,TRBV10-3,many,TRBD2,CAISPGGAGGDEQFF,TGTGCCATCAGCCCGGGGGGAGCGGGTGGGGATGAGCAGTTCTTC
TRBJ2-2,TRBV12-3/TRBV12-4,-,-,CASNRINTGELFF,TGTGCCAGCAACAGAATTAACACCGGGGAGCTGTTTTTT
TRBJ2-2,TRBV4-3,-,-,CASSQERHKTGELFF,TGCGCCAGCAGCCAAGAGAGGCACAAAACCGGGGAGCTGTTTTTT
TRBJ2-1,TRBV7-9,few,-,CASSPGSARRNEQFF,TGTGCCAGCAGCCCCGGTTCGGCGCGCCGTAATGAGCAGTTCTTC
TRBJ2-1,TRBV18,many,TRBD1,CASSPLQGAYNEQFF,TGTGCCAGCTCACCGCTTCAGGGGGCCTACAATGAGCAGTTCTTC
TRBJ2-7,TRBV10-1,-,-,CASRVRRDQGVDEQYF,TGCGCCAGCAGAGTCCGCCGGGACCAAGGAGTAGATGAGCAGTACTTC
TRBJ2-3,TRBV10-1,many,-,CASSEGRDTTDTQYF,TGCGCCAGCAGTGAGGGAAGGGACACTACGGATACGCAGTATTTT
TRBJ2-5,TRBV7-6,few,-,CASSQIPGGDQETQYF,TGTGCCAGCAGCCAAATCCCCGGGGGTGACCAAGAGACCCAGTACTTC
TRBJ2-3,TRBV4-2,few,TRBD2,CASSQDPSGSRDTQYF,TGTGCCAGCAGCCAAGATCCTAGCGGGAGCCGAGATACGCAGTATTTT
TRBJ2-1,TRBV5-5,few,-,CASSLSRTLYNEQFF,TGTGCCAGCAGCTTGTCCAGGACACTTTACAATGAGCAGTTCTTC
TRBJ2-3,TRBV3-1,many,TRBD2,CASSQEASGSTDTQYF,TGTGCCAGCAGCCAAGAGGCTAGCGGGAGCACAGATACGCAGTATTTT
TRBJ1-6,TRBV20-1,-,-,CSASSGGGPALHF,TGCAGTGCTAGTTCCGGGGGCGGTCCGGCCCTCCACTTT
TRBJ1-2,TRBV4-1,-,TRBD1,CASSQGGTGEYSGYTF,TGCGCCAGCAGCCAAGGGGGGACAGGGGAGTACTCTGGCTACACCTTC
TRBJ1-6,TRBV19,-,-,CASSRLTGSASPLHF,TGTGCCAGTAGCCGGCTAACAGGGTCAGCTTCACCCCTCCACTTT
TRBJ1-5,TRBV20-1,-,TRBD1,CSARWPGQGALQPQHF,TGCAGTGCTAGATGGCCGGGCCAGGGGGCATTACAGCCCCAGCATTTT
TRBJ2-6,TRBV6-6,-,TRBD1,CASRGTGRAGANVLTF,TGTGCCAGCAGGGGGACAGGGAGGGCTGGGGCCAACGTCCTGACTTTC
TRBJ1-3,TRBV21-1,few,-,CASSKDGTGFGNTIYF,TGTGCCAGCAGCAAAGACGGGACAGGCTTTGGAAACACCATATATTTT
TRBJ2-4,TRBV7-2,many,-,CASSVDSYIQYF,TGTGCCAGCAGCGTGGACAGCTACATTCAGTACTTC
TRBJ1-1,TRBV20-1,-,-,CSAPGDNTEAFF,TGCAGTGCTCCCGGGGATAACACTGAAGCTTTCTTT
TRBJ2-5,TRBV11-2,-,-,CASSLAGWRAETQYF,TGTGCCAGCAGCTTGGCGGGATGGCGGGCGGAGACCCAGTACTTC
TRBJ1-5,TRBV15,few,-,CATSGVRGNQPQHF,TGTGCCACCAGCGGAGTAAGGGGCAATCAGCCCCAGCATTTT
TRBJ1-1,TRBV12-3/TRBV12-4,many,-,CASSPTSNRDGGTEAFF,TGTGCCAGCAGTCCTACAAGCAACAGGGACGGAGGCACTGAAGCTTTCTTT
TRBJ2-5,TRBV7-9,few,TRBD2,CASSFLAGGQVETQYF,TGTGCCAGCAGCTTCCTGGCGGGGGGGCAGGTAGAGACCCAGTACTTC
TRBJ1-6,TRBV6-5,few,-,CASSTRDTLASPLHF,TGTGCCAGCAGCACTAGGGACACTCTCGCTTCACCCCTCCACTTT
TRBJ2-7,TRBV29-1,-,-,CSVEESSDAYEQYF,TGCAGCGTTGAAGAGAGCTCGGATGCCTACGAGCAGTACTTC
TRBJ1-1,TRBV6-5,few,TRBD1,CASSYGQGLNTEAFF,TGTGCCAGCAGCTATGGACAGGGATTGAACACTGAAGCTTTCTTT
TRBJ2-1,TRBV5-1,many,-,CASSFDKGEQFF,TGCGCCAGCAGCTTCGACAAGGGTGAGCAGTTCTTC
TRBJ2-7,TRBV7-2,few,-,CASRNRDPYEQYF,TGTGCCAGCAGGAACAGGGATCCCTACGAGCAGTACTTC
TRBJ2-4,TRBV7-2,many,TRBD1,CASSFQQGGAKNIQYF,TGTGCCAGCAGCTTCCAACAGGGGGGAGCCAAAAACATTCAGTACTTC
TRBJ2-1,TRBV2,-,-,CARGRRGPYNEQFF,TGTGCCCGGGGGAGGAGGGGACCGTACAATGAGCAGTTCTTC
TRBJ2-7,TRBV9,few,-,CASSLRPNGEQYF,TGTGCCAGCAGCCTTCGACCTAACGGGGAGCAGTACTTC